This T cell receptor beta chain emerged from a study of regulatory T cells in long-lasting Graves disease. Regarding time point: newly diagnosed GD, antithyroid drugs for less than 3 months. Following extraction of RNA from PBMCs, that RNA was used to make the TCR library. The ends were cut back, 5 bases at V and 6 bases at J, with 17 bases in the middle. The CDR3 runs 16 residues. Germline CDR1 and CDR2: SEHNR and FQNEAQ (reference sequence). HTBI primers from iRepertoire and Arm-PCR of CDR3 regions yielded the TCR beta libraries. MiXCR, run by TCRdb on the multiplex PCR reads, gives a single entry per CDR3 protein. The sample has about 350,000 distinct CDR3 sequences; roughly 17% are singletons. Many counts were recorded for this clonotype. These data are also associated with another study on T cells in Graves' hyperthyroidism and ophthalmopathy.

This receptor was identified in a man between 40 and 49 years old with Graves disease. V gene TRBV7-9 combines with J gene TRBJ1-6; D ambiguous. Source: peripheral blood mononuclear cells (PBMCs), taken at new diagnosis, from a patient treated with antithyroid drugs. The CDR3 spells CASSRWIGQFNSPLHF. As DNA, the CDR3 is TGTGCCAGCAGCCGATGGATTGGGCAGTTTAATTCACCCCTCCACTTT. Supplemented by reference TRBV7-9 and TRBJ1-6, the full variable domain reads DTGVSQNPRHKITKRGQNVTFRCDPISEHNRLYWYRQTLGQGPEFLTYFQNEAQLEKSRLLSDRFSAERPKGSFSTLEIQRTEQGDSAMYLCASSRWIGQFNSPLHFGNGTRLTVT.